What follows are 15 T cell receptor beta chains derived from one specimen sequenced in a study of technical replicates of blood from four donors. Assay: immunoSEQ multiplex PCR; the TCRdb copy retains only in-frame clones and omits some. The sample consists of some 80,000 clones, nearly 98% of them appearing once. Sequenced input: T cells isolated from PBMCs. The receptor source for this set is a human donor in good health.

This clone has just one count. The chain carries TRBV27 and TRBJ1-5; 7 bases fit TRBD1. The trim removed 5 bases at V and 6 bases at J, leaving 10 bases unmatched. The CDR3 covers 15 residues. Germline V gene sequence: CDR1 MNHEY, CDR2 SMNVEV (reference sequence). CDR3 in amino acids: CASSRTGTESQPQHF. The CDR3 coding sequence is TGTGCCAGCAGTCGGACCGGGACAGAAAGTCAGCCCCAGCATTTT.

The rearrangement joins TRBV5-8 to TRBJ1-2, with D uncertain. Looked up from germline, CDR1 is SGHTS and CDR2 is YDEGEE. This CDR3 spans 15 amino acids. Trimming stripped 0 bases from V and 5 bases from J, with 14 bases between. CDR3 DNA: TGTGCCAGCAGCTTGGCCTCGGGGATTTGGTATGGCTACACCTTC. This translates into CASSLASGIWYGYTF.

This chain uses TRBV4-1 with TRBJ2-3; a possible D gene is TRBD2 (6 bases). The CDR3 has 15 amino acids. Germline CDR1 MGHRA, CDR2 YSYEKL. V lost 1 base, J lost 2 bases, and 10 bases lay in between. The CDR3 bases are TGCGCCAGCAGCCAAGGTGGCGGGAACACAGATACGCAGTATTTT. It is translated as CASSQGGGNTDTQYF.

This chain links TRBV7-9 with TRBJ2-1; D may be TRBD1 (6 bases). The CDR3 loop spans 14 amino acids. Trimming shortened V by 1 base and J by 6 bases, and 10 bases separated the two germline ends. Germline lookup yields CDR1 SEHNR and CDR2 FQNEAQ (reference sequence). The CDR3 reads CASSLDRDGNEQFF. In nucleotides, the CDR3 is TGTGCCAGCAGCTTAGACAGGGACGGCAATGAGCAGTTCTTC.

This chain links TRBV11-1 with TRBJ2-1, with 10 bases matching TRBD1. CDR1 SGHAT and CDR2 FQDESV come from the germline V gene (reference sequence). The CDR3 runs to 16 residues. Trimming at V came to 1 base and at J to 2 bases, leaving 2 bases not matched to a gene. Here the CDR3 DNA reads TGTGCCAGCAGCTTAGGAGGGACAGGGGCCTACAATGAGCAGTTCTTC. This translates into CASSLGGTGAYNEQFF.

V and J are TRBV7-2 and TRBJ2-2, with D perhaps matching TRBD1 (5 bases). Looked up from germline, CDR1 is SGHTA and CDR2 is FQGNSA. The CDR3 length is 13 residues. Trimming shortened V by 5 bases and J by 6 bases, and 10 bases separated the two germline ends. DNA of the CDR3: TGTGCCAGCAGCCCCCAGGGTTCCGGGGAGCTGTTTTTT. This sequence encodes CASSPQGSGELFF.

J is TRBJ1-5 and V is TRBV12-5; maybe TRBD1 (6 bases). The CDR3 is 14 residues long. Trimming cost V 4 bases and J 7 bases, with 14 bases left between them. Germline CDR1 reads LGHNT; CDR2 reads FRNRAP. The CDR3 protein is CASGSIQGIQPQHF. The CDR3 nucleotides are TGTGCTAGTGGTTCAATACAGGGAATCCAGCCCCAGCATTTT.

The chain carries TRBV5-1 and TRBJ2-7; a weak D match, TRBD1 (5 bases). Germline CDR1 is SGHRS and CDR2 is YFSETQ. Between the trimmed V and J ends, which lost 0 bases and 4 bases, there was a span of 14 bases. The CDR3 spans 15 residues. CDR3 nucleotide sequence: TGCGCCAGCAGCTTGGAGTATAAGGGGCTTTACGAGCAGTACTTC. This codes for CASSLEYKGLYEQYF.

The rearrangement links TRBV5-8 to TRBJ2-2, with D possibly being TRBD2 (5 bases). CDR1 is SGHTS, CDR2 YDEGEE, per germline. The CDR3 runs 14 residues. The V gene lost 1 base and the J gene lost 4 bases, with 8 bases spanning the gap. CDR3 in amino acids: CASSLMGSTGELFF. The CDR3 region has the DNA TGTGCCAGCAGCTTGATGGGGAGCACCGGGGAGCTGTTTTTT.

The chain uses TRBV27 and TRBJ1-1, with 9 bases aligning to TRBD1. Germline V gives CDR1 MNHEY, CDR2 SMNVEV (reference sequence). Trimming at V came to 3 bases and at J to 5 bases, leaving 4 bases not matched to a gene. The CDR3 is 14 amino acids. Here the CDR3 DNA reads TGTGCCAGCAGTTTTGGGACAGGGATAACTGAAGCTTTCTTT. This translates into CASSFGTGITEAFF.

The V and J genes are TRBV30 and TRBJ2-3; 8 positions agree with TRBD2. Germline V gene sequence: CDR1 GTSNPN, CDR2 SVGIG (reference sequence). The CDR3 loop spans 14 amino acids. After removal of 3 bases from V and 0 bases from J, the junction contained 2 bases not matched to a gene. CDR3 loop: CAWRLAESTDTQYF. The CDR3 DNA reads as TGTGCCTGGAGACTAGCGGAAAGCACAGATACGCAGTATTTT.

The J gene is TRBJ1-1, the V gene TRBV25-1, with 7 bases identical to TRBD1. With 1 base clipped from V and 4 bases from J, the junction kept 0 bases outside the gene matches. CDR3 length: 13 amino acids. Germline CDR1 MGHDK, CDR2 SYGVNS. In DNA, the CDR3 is TGTGCCAGCAGTGAATCAGGGGGCACTGAAGCTTTCTTT. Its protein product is CASSESGGTEAFF. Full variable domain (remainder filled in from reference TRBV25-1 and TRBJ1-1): EADIYQTPRYLVIGTGKKITLECSQTMGHDKMYWYQQDPGMELHLIHYSYGVNSTEKGDLSSESTVSRIRTEHFPLTLESARPSHTSQYLCASSESGGTEAFFGQGTRLTVV.

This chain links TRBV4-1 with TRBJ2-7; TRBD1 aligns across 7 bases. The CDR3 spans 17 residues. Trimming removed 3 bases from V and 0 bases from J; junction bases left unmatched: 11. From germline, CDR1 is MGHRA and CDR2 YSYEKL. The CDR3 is CASSQYPGQFSSYEQYF. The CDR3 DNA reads TGCGCCAGCAGCCAGTACCCGGGACAGTTTAGCTCCTACGAGCAGTACTTC.

CDR3 sequence reads: CASAPIWDRDYNEQFF. The CDR3 DNA reads TGTGCCAGCGCCCCGATCTGGGACAGGGATTACAATGAGCAGTTCTTC. V usage is TRBV21-1 and J usage is TRBJ2-1; TRBD1, the D gene given by the table, was not confirmed from the DNA. TRBV21-1 is recorded as a pseudogene. This CDR3 contains 16 residues.

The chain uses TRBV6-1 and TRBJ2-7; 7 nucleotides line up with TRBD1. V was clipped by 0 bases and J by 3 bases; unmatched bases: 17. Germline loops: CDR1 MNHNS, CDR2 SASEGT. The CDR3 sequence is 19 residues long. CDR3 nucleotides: TGTGCCAGCAGTGAAGCGGCTAGAAAAGGACAGGTAGGAAGCTACGAGCAGTACTTC. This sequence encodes CASSEAARKGQVGSYEQYF.